A selection of T cell receptor beta chains follows, all from one sample in a study of shared clonotypes between healthy human individuals. Assay: immunoSEQ multiplex PCR; the TCRdb copy retains only in-frame clones and omits some. This sample has approximately 600,000 clones; roughly 95% occur once, and the top ten carry about 0.11%. The sequencing input was naive CD8+ T cells sorted from blood. These receptors originate from a woman under 40 in good health. Each CDR3 is given with its conserved first and last residue. The D gene is left open where the match is weak. A row's size may be missing; if present it is once, few, many or a size class.

cdr3_nt cdr3_aa j_call d_call v_call clone_size
TGTGCCAGCAGTCTTCGACCGGCGGGCACCGGGGAGCTGTTTTTT CASSLRPAGTGELFF TRBJ2-2 - TRBV27 -
TGTGCCAGCAGTTTTGGGACGGGTCGGCAGTACTTC CASSFGTGRQYF TRBJ2-5 - TRBV28 -
TGCGCCAGCAGAACAACAGGGGATGACTATGGCTACACCTTC CASRTTGDDYGYTF TRBJ1-2 TRBD1 TRBV5-1 -
TGTGCCAGCAGTCTTGACAGGGTTGGCTACACCTTC CASSLDRVGYTF TRBJ1-2 TRBD1 TRBV27 few
TGTGCCAGCAGCGCCGGGACTGAGACTGAGCAGTTCTTC CASSAGTETEQFF TRBJ2-1 - TRBV9 -
TGTGCCTGGACGACAGGGTCAAATGAGCAGTTCTTC CAWTTGSNEQFF TRBJ2-1 TRBD1 TRBV30 -
TGTGCCAGCAGCAAATGGGGGGGCAGGGTGGAGACCCAGTACTTC CASSKWGGRVETQYF TRBJ2-5 - TRBV21-1 -
TGCGCCAGCAGCCCGGGACAGGGTCTAAAGACCCAGTACTTC CASSPGQGLKTQYF TRBJ2-5 TRBD1 TRBV5-1 -
TGTGCCAGCAGCCTCCCTAGAGGGGTGAGGAGCTCCTACGAGCAGTACTTC CASSLPRGVRSSYEQYF TRBJ2-7 - TRBV11-1 once
TGTGCCAGCAGTCTAGCGGGAGAGACAGATACGCAGTATTTT CASSLAGETDTQYF TRBJ2-3 TRBD2 TRBV7-6 -
TGTGCCAGCAGCCCCTCTTGGGAGCAGTACTTC CASSPSWEQYF TRBJ2-7 - TRBV6-5 -
TGTGCCAGCAAAACAGGGAAGAACAATGAGCAGTTCTTC CASKTGKNNEQFF TRBJ2-1 - TRBV2 -
TGTGCCAGCAGCTCAACGACTAGCGGGAACTACGAGCAGTACTTC CASSSTTSGNYEQYF TRBJ2-7 TRBD2 TRBV13 -
TGTGCCAGTAGTATGGGGACAGGGGGCTACGAGCAGTACTTC CASSMGTGGYEQYF TRBJ2-7 TRBD1 TRBV19 -
TGTGCCAGCAGTTTTGCTGGAGGGGGGGCCTACGAGCAGTACTTC CASSFAGGGAYEQYF TRBJ2-7 - TRBV28 once
TGTGCCAGCAGCACCGTCGGCGGGAGGGGCGAGCAGTACTTC CASSTVGGRGEQYF TRBJ2-7 TRBD2 TRBV11-2 -
TGTGCCAGTCGCACAGGGGCAACTAATGAAAAACTGTTTTTT CASRTGATNEKLFF TRBJ1-4 TRBD1 TRBV27 -
TGTGCCAGCAGCCAAGATATGGCTAGAACCTACAATGAGCAGTTCTTC CASSQDMARTYNEQFF TRBJ2-1 - TRBV4-2 -
TGTGCCAGCAGTGTACCGCGGAGCTCCTACAATGAGCAGTTCTTC CASSVPRSSYNEQFF TRBJ2-1 - TRBV6-1 -
TGTGCCAGCAGCTCGGGTTCCTACGAGCAGTACTTC CASSSGSYEQYF TRBJ2-7 - TRBV5-4 once
TGTGCCGGCAGCCAGCGGGGGGAGCAGTTCTTC CAGSQRGEQFF TRBJ2-1 TRBD2 TRBV5-4 -
TGTGCCAGCAGCCATGGAGGATCGTCCTACAATGAGCAGTTCTTC CASSHGGSSYNEQFF TRBJ2-1 - TRBV27 once
TGTGCCAGCAGCTTAGCGGGGGTAGGCTCTGGAAACACCATATATTTT CASSLAGVGSGNTIYF TRBJ1-3 - TRBV7-9 -
TGTGCCAGCAGTTCCCAACAAATAGCGGGAGAAGACTACGAGCAGTACTTC CASSSQQIAGEDYEQYF TRBJ2-7 TRBD2 TRBV27 -
TGTGCCAGCAGCGCCGGGACTAGCGGGAGCAATGAGCAGTTCTTC CASSAGTSGSNEQFF TRBJ2-1 TRBD2 TRBV27 -
TGTGCCAGCAGTCGACTAGCGGGAGGGCCCAATGAGCAGTTCTTC CASSRLAGGPNEQFF TRBJ2-1 TRBD2 TRBV6-5 -
TGCAGCGTTGAAGTTGAGGCGAGTTATGGCTACACCTTC CSVEVEASYGYTF TRBJ1-2 - TRBV29-1 -
TGTGCCAGTAGTATATCTAGCGGGAGTGAGACCCAGTACTTC CASSISSGSETQYF TRBJ2-5 TRBD2 TRBV19 -
TGTGCCAGCAGCCCGACTAGCGGGAGTGGGGATGAGCAGTTCTTC CASSPTSGSGDEQFF TRBJ2-1 TRBD2 TRBV7-9 -
TGTGCCAGCAGTTTACCCCGACAGGGGGGCCCCACACACACAGATACGCAGTATTTT CASSLPRQGGPTHTDTQYF TRBJ2-3 TRBD1 TRBV28 -
TGTGCCAGCAGCGTAGGGACAGGGGCGAACACTGAAGCTTTCTTT CASSVGTGANTEAFF TRBJ1-1 TRBD1 TRBV9 -
TGTGCCAGCAGCGGTACCCGGGACCGCTTCTATGGCTACACCTTC CASSGTRDRFYGYTF TRBJ1-2 - TRBV9 -
TGTGCCAGCAGTTACGTACTAGCGGGAGAAACAGATACGCAGTATTTT CASSYVLAGETDTQYF TRBJ2-3 TRBD2 TRBV6-5 -
TGTGCCAGCAGTTTACCCCGCCAGGGTTTGGTACGGAATGAGCAGTTCTTC CASSLPRQGLVRNEQFF TRBJ2-1 - TRBV27 -
TGTGCCAGCAGTCGACTTGGGACATTCCATGGCTACACCTTC CASSRLGTFHGYTF TRBJ1-2 - TRBV28 -
TGTGCCAGTAGTATCAACCCTCCCTACGAGCAGTACTTC CASSINPPYEQYF TRBJ2-7 - TRBV19 -
TGTGCCAGCAGCTTGATTAGACAGGGGCCCGGGGAGCAGTACTTC CASSLIRQGPGEQYF TRBJ2-7 TRBD1 TRBV5-6 -
TGTGCCAGCAGCTTGGCTGCTAGCTCCTACAATGAGCAGTTCTTC CASSLAASSYNEQFF TRBJ2-1 - TRBV5-4 once
TGCGCCAGCAGGAGAAATGACGGGACGCTTGAAAACACCATATATTTT CASRRNDGTLENTIYF TRBJ1-3 - TRBV5-1 -
TGTGCCAGCAGTTACTCGTTGGTAGTCCAGCATTTT CASSYSLVVQHF TRBJ1-5 - TRBV6-6 -
TGTGCCAGCAGTCCGACGACGACAGCAAAATATGGCTACACCTTC CASSPTTTAKYGYTF TRBJ1-2 - TRBV27 -
TGTGCCAGCAGCCAAAGAGGGCTACTACGGATCCAATCCTACAATGAGCAGTTCTTC CASSQRGLLRIQSYNEQFF TRBJ2-1 - TRBV14 -
TGTGCCAGCAGTGGACAGGGGGGAGCTTTCTTT CASSGQGGAFF TRBJ1-1 TRBD1 TRBV6-1 -
TGTGCCAGTAGTATCAGTGCCCCGCGCGAGCAGTACTTC CASSISAPREQYF TRBJ2-7 - TRBV19 -
TGTGCCAGCAGTCTCCCCTTGACAGGGGTGGGATTGGGAAACATTCAGTACTTC CASSLPLTGVGLGNIQYF TRBJ2-4 TRBD1 TRBV28 -
TGTGCCAGCAGCGCAGGCAGGTCCGAGTCCGGGGAGCTGTTTTTT CASSAGRSESGELFF TRBJ2-2 - TRBV9 -
TGCGCCAGCAGTGTGGCGACAACCTACGAGCAGTACTTC CASSVATTYEQYF TRBJ2-7 - TRBV10-2 -
TGTGCCAGCAGCCGCCTGAACTCCTACGAGCAGTACTTC CASSRLNSYEQYF TRBJ2-7 - TRBV28 -
TGTGCCAGCAGTCTAACTAGCGGGAGGACCGGGGAGCTGTTTTTT CASSLTSGRTGELFF TRBJ2-2 TRBD2 TRBV2 -
TGCGCCAGCAGTCACCAGCTTTCCTACAATGAGCAGTTCTTC CASSHQLSYNEQFF TRBJ2-1 - TRBV4-1 -